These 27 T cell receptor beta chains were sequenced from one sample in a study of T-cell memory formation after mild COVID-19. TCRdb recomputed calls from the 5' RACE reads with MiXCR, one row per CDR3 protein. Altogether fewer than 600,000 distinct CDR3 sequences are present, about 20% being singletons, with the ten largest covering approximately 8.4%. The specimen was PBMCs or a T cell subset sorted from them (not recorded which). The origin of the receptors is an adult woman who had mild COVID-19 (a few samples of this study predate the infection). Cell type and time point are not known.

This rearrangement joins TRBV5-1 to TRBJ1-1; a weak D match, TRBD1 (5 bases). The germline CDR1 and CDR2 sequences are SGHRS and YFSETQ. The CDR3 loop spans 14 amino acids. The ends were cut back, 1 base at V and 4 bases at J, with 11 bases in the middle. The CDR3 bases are TGCGCCAGCAGCTTGTTTGGGGGTAGCACTGAAGCTTTCTTT. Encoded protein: CASSLFGGSTEAFF.

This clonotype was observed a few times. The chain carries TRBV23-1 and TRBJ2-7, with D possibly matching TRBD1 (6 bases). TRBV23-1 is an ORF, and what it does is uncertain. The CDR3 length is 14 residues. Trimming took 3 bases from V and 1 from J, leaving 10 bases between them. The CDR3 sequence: CASSQSGQSYEQYF. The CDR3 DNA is TGCGCCAGCAGTCAGTCAGGACAGTCCTACGAGCAGTACTTC.

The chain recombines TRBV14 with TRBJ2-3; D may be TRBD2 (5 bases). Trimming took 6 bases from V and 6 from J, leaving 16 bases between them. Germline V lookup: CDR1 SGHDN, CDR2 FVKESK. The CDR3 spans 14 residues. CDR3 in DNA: TGTGCCAGCAGTAACCTCCGGGGTATGGATACGCAGTATTTT. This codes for CASSNLRGMDTQYF.

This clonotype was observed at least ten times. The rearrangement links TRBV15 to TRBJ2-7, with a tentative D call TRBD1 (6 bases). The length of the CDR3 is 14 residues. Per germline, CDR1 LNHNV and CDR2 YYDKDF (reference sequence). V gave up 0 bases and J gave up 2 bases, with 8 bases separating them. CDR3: CATSRDTGPYEQYF. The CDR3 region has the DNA TGTGCCACCAGCAGAGATACAGGGCCCTACGAGCAGTACTTC.

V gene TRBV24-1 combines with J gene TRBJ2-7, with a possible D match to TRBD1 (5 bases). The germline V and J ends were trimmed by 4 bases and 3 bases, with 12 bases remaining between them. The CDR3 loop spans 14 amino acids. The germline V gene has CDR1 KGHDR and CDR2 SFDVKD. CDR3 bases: TGTGCCACCAGTGACCCCGACAGCTTCTACGAGCAGTACTTC. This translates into CATSDPDSFYEQYF.

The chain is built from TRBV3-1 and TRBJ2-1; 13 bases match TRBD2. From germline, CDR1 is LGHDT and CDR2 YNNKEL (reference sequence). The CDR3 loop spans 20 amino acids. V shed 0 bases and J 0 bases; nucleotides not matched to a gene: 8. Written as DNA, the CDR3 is TGTGCCAGCAGCCAAGATGTCCCCACTAGCGGGGGGGACTCCTACAATGAGCAGTTCTTC. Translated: CASSQDVPTSGGDSYNEQFF.

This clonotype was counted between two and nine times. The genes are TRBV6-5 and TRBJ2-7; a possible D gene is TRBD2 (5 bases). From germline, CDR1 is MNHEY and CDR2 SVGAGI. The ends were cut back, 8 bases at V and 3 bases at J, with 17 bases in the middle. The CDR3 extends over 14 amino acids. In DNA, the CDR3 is TGTGCCAGCCGCAGACGTTGGACTGACTACGAGCAGTACTTC. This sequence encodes CASRRRWTDYEQYF.

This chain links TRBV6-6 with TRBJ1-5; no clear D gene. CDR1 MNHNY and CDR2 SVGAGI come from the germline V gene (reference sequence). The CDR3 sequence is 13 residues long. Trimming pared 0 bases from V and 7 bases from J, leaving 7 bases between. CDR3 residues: CASSYSVGQPQHF. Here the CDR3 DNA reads TGTGCCAGCAGTTACTCGGTGGGGCAGCCCCAGCATTTT.

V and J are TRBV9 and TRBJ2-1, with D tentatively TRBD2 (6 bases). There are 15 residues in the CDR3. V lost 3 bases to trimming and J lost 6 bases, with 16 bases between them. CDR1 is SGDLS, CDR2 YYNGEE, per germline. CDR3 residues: CASSAGGDLGNEQFF. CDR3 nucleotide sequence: TGTGCCAGCAGCGCCGGGGGAGATCTGGGCAATGAGCAGTTCTTC.

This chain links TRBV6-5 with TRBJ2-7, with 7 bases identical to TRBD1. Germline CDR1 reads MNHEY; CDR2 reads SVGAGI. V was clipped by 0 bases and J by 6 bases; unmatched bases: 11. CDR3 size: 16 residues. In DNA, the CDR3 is TGTGCCAGCAGTTACTCGTCCGGGACAGCACCCTTCGAGCAGTACTTC. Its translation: CASSYSSGTAPFEQYF.

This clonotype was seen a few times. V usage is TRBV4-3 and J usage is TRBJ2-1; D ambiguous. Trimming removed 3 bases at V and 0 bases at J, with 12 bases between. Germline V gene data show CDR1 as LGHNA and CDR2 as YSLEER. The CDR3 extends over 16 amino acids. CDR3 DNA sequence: TGCGCCAGCAGCCATGTACTATCAAGCTCCTACAATGAGCAGTTCTTC. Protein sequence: CASSHVLSSSYNEQFF.

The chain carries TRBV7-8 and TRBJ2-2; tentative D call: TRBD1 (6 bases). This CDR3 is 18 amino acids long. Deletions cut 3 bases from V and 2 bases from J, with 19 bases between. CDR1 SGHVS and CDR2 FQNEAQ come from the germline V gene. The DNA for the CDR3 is TGTGCCAGCAGCTTGTTCAGGACAGCAGGCGGTAACACCGGGGAGCTGTTTTTT. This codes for CASSLFRTAGGNTGELFF. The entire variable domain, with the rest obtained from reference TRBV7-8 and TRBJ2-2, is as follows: GAGVSQSPRYKVAKRGQDVALRCDPISGHVSLFWYQQALGQGPEFLTYFQNEAQLDKSGLPSDRFFAERPEGSVSTLKIQRTQQEDSAVYLCASSLFRTAGGNTGELFFGEGSRLTVL.

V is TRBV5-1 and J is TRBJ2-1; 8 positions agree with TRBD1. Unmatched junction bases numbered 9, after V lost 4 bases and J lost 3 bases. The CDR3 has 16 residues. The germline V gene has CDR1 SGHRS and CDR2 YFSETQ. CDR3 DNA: TGCGCCAGCAGCGCTGGGGGGACAGGACACTACAATGAGCAGTTCTTC. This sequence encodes CASSAGGTGHYNEQFF.

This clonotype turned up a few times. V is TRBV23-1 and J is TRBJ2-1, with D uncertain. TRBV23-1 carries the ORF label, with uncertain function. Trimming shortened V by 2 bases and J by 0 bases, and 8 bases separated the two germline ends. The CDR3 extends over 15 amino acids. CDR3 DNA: TGCGCCAGCAGTCAAGGGGAAAGCTCCTACAATGAGCAGTTCTTC. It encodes CASSQGESSYNEQFF.

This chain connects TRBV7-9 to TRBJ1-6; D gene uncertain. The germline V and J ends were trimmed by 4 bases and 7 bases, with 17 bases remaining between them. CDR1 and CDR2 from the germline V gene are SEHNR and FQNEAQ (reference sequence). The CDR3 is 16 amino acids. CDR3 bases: TGTGCCAGCAGCTCCCCGCCCGGAAAACAAAATTCACCCCTCCACTTT. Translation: CASSSPPGKQNSPLHF.

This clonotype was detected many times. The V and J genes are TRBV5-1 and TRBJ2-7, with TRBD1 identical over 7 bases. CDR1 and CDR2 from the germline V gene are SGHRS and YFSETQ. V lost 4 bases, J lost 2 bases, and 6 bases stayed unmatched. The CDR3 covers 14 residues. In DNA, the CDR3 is TGCGCCAGCAGCCTAACCGGGACAGCCTACGAGCAGTACTTC. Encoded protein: CASSLTGTAYEQYF.

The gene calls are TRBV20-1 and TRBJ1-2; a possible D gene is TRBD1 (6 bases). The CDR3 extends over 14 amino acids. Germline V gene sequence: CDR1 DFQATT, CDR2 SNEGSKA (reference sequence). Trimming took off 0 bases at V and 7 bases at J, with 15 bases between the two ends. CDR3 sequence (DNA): TGCAGTGCTAGAGATCCAAACAGGGTCGGTGGCTACACCTTC. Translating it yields CSARDPNRVGGYTF.

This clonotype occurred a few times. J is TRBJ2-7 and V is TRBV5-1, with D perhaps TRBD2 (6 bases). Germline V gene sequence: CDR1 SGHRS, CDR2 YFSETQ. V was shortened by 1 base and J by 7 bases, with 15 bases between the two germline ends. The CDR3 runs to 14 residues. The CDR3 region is CASSLNGGPREQYF. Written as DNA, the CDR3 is TGCGCCAGCAGCTTGAACGGGGGACCCCGGGAGCAGTACTTC. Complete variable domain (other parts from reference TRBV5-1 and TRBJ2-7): KAGVTQTPRYLIKTRGQQVTLSCSPISGHRSVSWYQQTPGQGLQFLFEYFSETQRNKGNFPGRFSGRQFSNSRSEMNVSTLELGDSALYLCASSLNGGPREQYFGPGTRLTVT.

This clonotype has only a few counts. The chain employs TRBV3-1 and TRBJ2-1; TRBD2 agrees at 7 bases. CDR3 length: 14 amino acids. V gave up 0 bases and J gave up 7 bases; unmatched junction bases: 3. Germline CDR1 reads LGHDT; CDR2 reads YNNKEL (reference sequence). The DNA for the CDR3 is TGTGCCAGCAGCCAAGAACTAGCGATGAATGAGCAGTTCTTC. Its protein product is CASSQELAMNEQFF.

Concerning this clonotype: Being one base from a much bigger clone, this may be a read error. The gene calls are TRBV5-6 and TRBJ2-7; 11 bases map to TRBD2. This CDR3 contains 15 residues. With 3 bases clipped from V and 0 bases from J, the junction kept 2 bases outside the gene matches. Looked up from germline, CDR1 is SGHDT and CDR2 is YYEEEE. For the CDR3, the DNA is TGTGCCAGCAGCTGGGGACTAGCGGCCTCCTACGAGCAGTACTTC. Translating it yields CASSWGLAASYEQYF.

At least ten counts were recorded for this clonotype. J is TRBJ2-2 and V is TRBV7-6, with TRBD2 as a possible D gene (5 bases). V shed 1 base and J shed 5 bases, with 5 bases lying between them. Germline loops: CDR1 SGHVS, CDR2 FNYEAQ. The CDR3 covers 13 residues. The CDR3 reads CASSLVATGELFF. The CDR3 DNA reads TGTGCCAGCAGCTTAGTAGCGACCGGGGAGCTGTTTTTT.

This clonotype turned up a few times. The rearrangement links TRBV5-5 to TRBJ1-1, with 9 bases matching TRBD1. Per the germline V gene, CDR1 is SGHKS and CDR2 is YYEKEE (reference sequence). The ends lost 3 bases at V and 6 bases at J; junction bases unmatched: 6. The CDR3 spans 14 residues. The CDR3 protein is CASSWRDRAPEAFF. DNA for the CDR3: TGTGCCAGCAGCTGGCGGGACAGGGCCCCTGAAGCTTTCTTT. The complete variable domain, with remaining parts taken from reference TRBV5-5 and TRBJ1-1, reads DAGVTQSPTHLIKTRGQQVTLRCSPISGHKSVSWYQQVLGQGPQFIFQYYEKEERGRGNFPDRFSARQFPNYSSELNVNALLLGDSALYLCASSWRDRAPEAFFGQGTRLTVV.

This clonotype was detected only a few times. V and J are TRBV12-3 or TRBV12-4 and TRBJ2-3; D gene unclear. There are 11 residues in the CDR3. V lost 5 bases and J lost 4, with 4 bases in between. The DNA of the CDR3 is TGTGCCAGCAGTGACCCAGATACGCAGTATTTT. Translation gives CASSDPDTQYF.

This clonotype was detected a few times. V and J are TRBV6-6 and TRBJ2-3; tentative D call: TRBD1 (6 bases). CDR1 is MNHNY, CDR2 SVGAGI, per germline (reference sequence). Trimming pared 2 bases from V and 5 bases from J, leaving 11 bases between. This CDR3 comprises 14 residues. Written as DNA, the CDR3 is TGTGCCAGCAGTTACGTGAGGGGACAAGATACGCAGTATTTT. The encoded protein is CASSYVRGQDTQYF.

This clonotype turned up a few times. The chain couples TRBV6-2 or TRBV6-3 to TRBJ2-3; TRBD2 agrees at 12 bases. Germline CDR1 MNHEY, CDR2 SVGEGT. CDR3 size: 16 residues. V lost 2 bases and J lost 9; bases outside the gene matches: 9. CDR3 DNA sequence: TGTGCCAGCAGTTACCCCCTAGCGGGAGGGCCGGAGACGCAGTATTTT. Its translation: CASSYPLAGGPETQYF.

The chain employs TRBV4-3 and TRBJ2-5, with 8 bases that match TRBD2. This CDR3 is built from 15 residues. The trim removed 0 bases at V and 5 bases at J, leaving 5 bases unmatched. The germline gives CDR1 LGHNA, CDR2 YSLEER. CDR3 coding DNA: TGCGCCAGCAGCCAAGATCCGGGAGGGTCGGAGACCCAGTACTTC. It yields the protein CASSQDPGGSETQYF.

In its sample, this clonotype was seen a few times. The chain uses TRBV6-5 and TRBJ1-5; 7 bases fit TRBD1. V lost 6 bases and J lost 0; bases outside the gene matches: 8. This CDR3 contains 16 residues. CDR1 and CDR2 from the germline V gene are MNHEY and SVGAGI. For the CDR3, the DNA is TGTGCCAGCAGACTTGAAGGGACAGCTAGCAATCAGCCCCAGCATTTT. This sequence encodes CASRLEGTASNQPQHF.